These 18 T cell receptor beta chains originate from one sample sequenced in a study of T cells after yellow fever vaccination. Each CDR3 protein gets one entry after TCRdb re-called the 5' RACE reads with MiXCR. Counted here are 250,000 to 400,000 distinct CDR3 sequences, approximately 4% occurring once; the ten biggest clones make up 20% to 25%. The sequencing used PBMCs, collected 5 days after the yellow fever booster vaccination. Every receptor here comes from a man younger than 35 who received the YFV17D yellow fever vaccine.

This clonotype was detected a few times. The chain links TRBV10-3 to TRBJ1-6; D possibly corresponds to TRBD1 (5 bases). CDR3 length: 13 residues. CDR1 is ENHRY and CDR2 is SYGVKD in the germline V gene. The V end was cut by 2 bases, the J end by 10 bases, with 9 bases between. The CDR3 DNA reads TGTGCCATCAGTGAGAGGGACGGCTCACCCCTCCACTTT. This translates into CAISERDGSPLHF.

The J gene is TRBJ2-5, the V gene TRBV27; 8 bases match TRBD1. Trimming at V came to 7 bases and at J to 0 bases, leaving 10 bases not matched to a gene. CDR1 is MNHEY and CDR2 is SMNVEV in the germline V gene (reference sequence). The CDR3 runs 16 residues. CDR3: CASKSQTGVYQETQYF. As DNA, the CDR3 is TGTGCCAGCAAGTCCCAGACAGGGGTGTACCAAGAGACCCAGTACTTC.

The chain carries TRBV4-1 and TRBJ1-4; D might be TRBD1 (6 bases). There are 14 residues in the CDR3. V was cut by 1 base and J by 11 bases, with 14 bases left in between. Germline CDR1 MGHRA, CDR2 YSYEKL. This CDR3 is CASSQVRGRDKLFF. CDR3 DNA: TGCGCCAGCAGCCAAGTTCGGGGGCGGGACAAACTGTTTTTT.

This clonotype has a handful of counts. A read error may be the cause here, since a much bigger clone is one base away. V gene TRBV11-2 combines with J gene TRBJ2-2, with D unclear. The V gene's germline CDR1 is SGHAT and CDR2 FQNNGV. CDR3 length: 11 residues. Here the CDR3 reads CSSSPPGELFF. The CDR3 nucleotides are TGTTCCAGCAGCCCTCCCGGGGAGCTGTTTTTT.

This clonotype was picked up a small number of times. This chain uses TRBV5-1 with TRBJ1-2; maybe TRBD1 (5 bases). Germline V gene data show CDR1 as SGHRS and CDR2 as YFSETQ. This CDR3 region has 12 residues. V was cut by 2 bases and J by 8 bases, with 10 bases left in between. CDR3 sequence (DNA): TGCGCCAGCAGCTTTTACTCAGGGGGCTACACCTTC. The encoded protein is CASSFYSGGYTF.

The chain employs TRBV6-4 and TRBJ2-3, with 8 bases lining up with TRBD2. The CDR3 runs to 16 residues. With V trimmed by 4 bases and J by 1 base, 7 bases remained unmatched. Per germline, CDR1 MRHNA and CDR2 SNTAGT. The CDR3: CASSARGGHGTDTQYF. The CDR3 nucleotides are TGTGCCAGCAGTGCCCGGGGGGGCCACGGCACAGATACGCAGTATTTT.

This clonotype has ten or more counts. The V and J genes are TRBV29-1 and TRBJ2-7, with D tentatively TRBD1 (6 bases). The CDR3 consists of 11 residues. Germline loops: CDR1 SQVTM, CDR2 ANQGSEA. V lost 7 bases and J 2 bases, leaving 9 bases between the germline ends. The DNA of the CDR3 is TGCAGCGGACGGGACACCTACGAGCAGTACTTC. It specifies CSGRDTYEQYF.

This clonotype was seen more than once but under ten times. This CDR3 reads CASTFRPSGNTIYF. CDR3 nucleotides: TGTGCCAGCACCTTTCGGCCCTCTGGAAACACCATATATTTT. The chain links TRBV5-5 to TRBJ1-3; D unclear. The germline V gene has CDR1 SGHKS and CDR2 YYEKEE (reference sequence). V lost 6 bases and J 0 bases, leaving 10 bases between the germline ends. The CDR3 loop spans 14 amino acids. Using reference TRBV5-5 and TRBJ1-3 for the parts outside the CDR3, the full variable domain is DAGVTQSPTHLIKTRGQQVTLRCSPISGHKSVSWYQQVLGQGPQFIFQYYEKEERGRGNFPDRFSARQFPNYSSELNVNALLLGDSALYLCASTFRPSGNTIYFGEGSWLTVV.

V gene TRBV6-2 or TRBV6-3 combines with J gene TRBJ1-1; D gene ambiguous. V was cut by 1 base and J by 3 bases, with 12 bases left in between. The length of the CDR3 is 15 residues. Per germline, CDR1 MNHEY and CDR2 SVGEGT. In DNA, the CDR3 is TGTGCCAGCAGTTACTATCCGCAGGCGGACACTGAAGCTTTCTTT. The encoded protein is CASSYYPQADTEAFF.

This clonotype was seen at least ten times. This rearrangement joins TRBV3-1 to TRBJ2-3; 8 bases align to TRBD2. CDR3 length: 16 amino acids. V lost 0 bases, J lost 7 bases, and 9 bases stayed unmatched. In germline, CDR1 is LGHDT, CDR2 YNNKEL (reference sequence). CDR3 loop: CASSQDPGGARNTQYF. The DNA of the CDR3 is TGTGCCAGCAGCCAAGATCCCGGGGGGGCCCGCAATACGCAGTATTTT.

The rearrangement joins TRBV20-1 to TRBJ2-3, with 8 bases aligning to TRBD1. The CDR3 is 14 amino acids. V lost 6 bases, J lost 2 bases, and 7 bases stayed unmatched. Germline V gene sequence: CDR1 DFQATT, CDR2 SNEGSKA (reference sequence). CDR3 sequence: CSAPDREITDTQYF. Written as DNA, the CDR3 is TGCAGTGCCCCGGACAGGGAGATCACAGATACGCAGTATTTT.

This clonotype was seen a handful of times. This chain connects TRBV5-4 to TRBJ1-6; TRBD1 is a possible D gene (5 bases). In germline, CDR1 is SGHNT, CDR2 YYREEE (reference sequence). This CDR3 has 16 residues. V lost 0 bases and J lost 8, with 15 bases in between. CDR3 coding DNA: TGTGCCAGCAGCTTGGCCTCGGCAGGGCCGTATTCACCCCTCCACTTT. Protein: CASSLASAGPYSPLHF.

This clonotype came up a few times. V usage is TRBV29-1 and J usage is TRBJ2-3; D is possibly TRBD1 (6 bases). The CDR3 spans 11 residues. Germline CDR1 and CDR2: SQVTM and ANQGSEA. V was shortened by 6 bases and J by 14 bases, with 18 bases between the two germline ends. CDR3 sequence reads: CSVERGQSGYF. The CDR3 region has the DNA TGCAGCGTCGAAAGGGGACAAAGCGGGTATTTT.

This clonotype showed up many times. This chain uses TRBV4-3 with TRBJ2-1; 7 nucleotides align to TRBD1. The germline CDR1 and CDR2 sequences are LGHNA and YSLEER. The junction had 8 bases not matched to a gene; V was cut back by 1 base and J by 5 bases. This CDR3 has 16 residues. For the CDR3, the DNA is TGCGCCAGCAGCCAAGTTGGCAGGGGGTCCCACAATGAGCAGTTCTTC. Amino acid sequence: CASSQVGRGSHNEQFF.

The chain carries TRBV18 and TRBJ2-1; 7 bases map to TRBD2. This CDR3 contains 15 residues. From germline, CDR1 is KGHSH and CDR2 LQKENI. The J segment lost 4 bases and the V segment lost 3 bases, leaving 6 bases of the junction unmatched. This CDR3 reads CASSPGGGAYNEQFF. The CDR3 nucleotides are TGTGCCAGCTCACCGGGCGGGGGAGCTTACAATGAGCAGTTCTTC.

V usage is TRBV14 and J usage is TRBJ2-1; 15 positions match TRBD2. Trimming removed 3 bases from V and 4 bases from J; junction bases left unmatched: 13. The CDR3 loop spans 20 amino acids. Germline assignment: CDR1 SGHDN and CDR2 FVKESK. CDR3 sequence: CASSHLYRTSGGALYNEQFF. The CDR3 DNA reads TGTGCCAGCAGCCACCTTTACAGGACTAGCGGGGGGGCCCTATACAATGAGCAGTTCTTC.

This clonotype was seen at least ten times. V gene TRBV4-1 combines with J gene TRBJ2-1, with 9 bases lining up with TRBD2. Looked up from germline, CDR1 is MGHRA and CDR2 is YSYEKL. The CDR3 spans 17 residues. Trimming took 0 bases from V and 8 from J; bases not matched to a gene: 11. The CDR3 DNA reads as TGCGCCAGCAGCCAAGATCGGTCGGCTAGCGGGGATTATGAGCAGTTCTTC. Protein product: CASSQDRSASGDYEQFF.

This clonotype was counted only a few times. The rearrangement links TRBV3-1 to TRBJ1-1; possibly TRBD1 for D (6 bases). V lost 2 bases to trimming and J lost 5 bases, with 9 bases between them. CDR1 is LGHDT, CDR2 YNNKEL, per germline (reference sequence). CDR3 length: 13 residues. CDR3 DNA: TGTGCCAGCAGCCAAACAGGGAGGACTGAAGCTTTCTTT. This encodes CASSQTGRTEAFF.